Below are 28 T cell receptor beta chains sequenced from a single sample in a study of T cells in Graves' hyperthyroidism and ophthalmopathy. Amplification of TCR beta CDR3 regions was performed using RNA transcripts as template. First-round RT-PCR with HTBI primers amplified the TCR CDR3 region. A single record per CDR3 protein comes from TCRdb applying MiXCR to the multiplex PCR reads. This repertoire shows around 620,000 distinct CDR3 sequences, around 15% found once; its top ten account for approximately 3.9%. The sample was blood. These receptors originate from a woman in her twenties or thirties with Graves' hyperthyroidism.

With respect to this clonotype: A much larger clone lies a single base off, so this may be a read error. The missing conserved phenylalanine or tryptophan at the end of this CDR3 makes a read error likely. The chain employs TRBV2 and TRBJ2-3; 12 positions match TRBD2. CDR3 length: 16 residues. From germline, CDR1 is SNHLY and CDR2 FYNNEI. Unmatched junction bases numbered 8, after V lost 5 bases and J lost 5 bases. The DNA of the CDR3 is TGTGCCAGCAGTCCCCTAGCGGGAGGGCCCAAAGATACGCAGTATCTT. It is translated as CASSPLAGGPKDTQYL.

This clonotype showed up just a few times. The V and J genes are TRBV4-1 and TRBJ2-1; TRBD2 matches 15 bases. The CDR3 is 15 residues long. Germline CDR1 is MGHRA and CDR2 is YSYEKL. V trimming: 2 bases; J trimming: 9 bases; junction bases outside the gene matches: 2. CDR3 amino acids: CASSQPGLAGGEQFF. The CDR3 coding sequence is TGCGCCAGCAGCCAACCGGGACTAGCGGGAGGTGAGCAGTTCTTC.

V and J are TRBV28 and TRBJ2-1, with D uncertain. Germline V gene data show CDR1 as MDHEN and CDR2 as SYDVKM. The V and J ends lost 6 bases and 4 bases respectively, with 13 bases between them. The CDR3 has 14 residues. CDR3 residues: CASSPGGVYNEQFF. The DNA of the CDR3 is TGTGCCAGCAGCCCTGGTGGGGTGTACAATGAGCAGTTCTTC. The whole variable domain, filled in from reference TRBV28 and TRBJ2-1, reads DVKVTQSSRYLVKRTGEKVFLECVQDMDHENMFWYRQDPGLGLRLIYFSYDVKMKEKGDIPEGYSVSREKKERFSLILESASTNQTSMYLCASSPGGVYNEQFFGPGTRLTVL.

This clonotype occurred many times. The chain is built from TRBV28 and TRBJ1-1; 9 bases match TRBD1. The CDR3 is 15 residues long. Germline V lookup: CDR1 MDHEN, CDR2 SYDVKM. Trimming removed 6 bases from V and 8 bases from J; junction bases left unmatched: 13. The CDR3 here is CASSHSGTGNREAFF. CDR3 sequence (DNA): TGTGCCAGCAGCCACTCCGGGACAGGGAACCGAGAAGCTTTCTTT.

V gene TRBV5-5 combines with J gene TRBJ2-2, with D maybe TRBD2 (6 bases). CDR1 SGHKS and CDR2 YYEKEE come from the germline V gene (reference sequence). The length of the CDR3 is 15 residues. The germline V and J ends were trimmed by 3 bases and 6 bases, with 15 bases remaining between them. The CDR3 coding sequence is TGTGCCAGCAGCTCCGAGGCGGGGTTCGCCGGGGAGCTGTTTTTT. Translation gives CASSSEAGFAGELFF.

This clonotype came up many times. V and J are TRBV18 and TRBJ2-5; a weak D match, TRBD2 (5 bases). The V end lost 0 bases, the J end lost 3 bases, and 5 bases lay between the germline ends. CDR3 length: 13 amino acids. From germline, CDR1 is KGHSH and CDR2 LQKENI. The CDR3 loop reads CASSPPGEETQYF. The CDR3 nucleotides are TGTGCCAGCTCACCACCCGGGGAAGAGACCCAGTACTTC.

This clonotype was observed a few times. The chain has TRBV4-3 and TRBJ2-7; 7 bases are shared with TRBD2. The germline gives CDR1 LGHNA, CDR2 YSLEER. Germline trimming cut 2 bases from V and 3 bases from J; bases unmatched to any gene: 16. This CDR3 has 18 amino acids. DNA of the CDR3: TGCGCCAGCAGCCAACACGTGACTAGCTCCCGCTTGGGCTACGAGCAGTACTTC. This encodes CASSQHVTSSRLGYEQYF.

This clonotype was counted a few times. This chain's CDR3 is CSADLQQGLAGGEQYF. As DNA, the CDR3 is TGCAGTGCTGACCTACAACAGGGACTAGCGGGAGGCGAGCAGTACTTC. This chain connects TRBV20-1 to TRBJ2-7; 15 positions agree with TRBD2. This CDR3 contains 16 residues. Germline values: CDR1 DFQATT, CDR2 SNEGSKA (reference sequence). Trimming removed 5 bases from V and 6 bases from J; junction bases left unmatched: 11.

This clonotype was counted ten times or more. At one of its ends the junction is not consistent with the germline gene, which may arise from a read error. V gene TRBV5-1 combines with J gene TRBJ2-1, with 11 bases fitting TRBD2. The germline gives CDR1 SGHRS, CDR2 YFSETQ. The CDR3 length is 13 residues. DNA for the CDR3: TGTGCCAGCAGTTTAGGGACTAGCGGTGAGCAGTTCTTC. Its translation: CASSLGTSGEQFF.

The CDR3 DNA reads as TGTGCCAGCAGCTTAGCCCAGGGGGACACCATATATTTT. Translation: CASSLAQGDTIYF. The V gene is TRBV11-3, the J gene TRBJ1-3; 7 positions match TRBD1. V was pared by 1 base and J by 8 bases, with 2 bases of the junction left unmatched. CDR1 and CDR2 from the germline V gene are SGHNT and YENEEA. CDR3 length equals 13 residues.

This clonotype was detected many times. This chain connects TRBV6-1 to TRBJ2-4; D is tentatively TRBD1 or TRBD2 (5 bases each). Trimming took off 7 bases at V and 0 bases at J, with 10 bases between the two ends. This CDR3 is 14 amino acids long. Germline V gives CDR1 MNHNS, CDR2 SASEGT. The CDR3 spells CASIGGEAKNIQYF. In DNA form, the CDR3 reads TGTGCCAGCATTGGGGGAGAAGCCAAAAACATTCAGTACTTC.

This clonotype has a handful of counts. V is TRBV30 and J is TRBJ1-2; no definite D call. Germline V gene sequence: CDR1 GTSNPN, CDR2 SVGIG (reference sequence). The CDR3 has 11 amino acids. V dropped 3 bases and J dropped 4 bases, with 6 bases sitting between them. The CDR3 DNA is TGTGCCTGGAGAACGGGCTATGGCTACACCTTC. Translated: CAWRTGYGYTF.

The table lists this clonotype with a few counts. V usage is TRBV20-1 and J usage is TRBJ1-2; D call uncertain. The CDR3 is 15 residues long. V lost 0 bases and J 3 bases, leaving 14 bases between the germline ends. Germline V gene data show CDR1 as DFQATT and CDR2 as SNEGSKA (reference sequence). CDR3 protein: CSARDRRGIDYGYTF. The CDR3 bases are TGCAGTGCTAGAGATCGTAGAGGTATCGACTATGGCTACACCTTC.

This clonotype has a handful of counts. The V call is TRBV5-8, the J call TRBJ2-5, with D possibly matching TRBD1 (5 bases). The CDR3 length is 15 residues. V was cut by 7 bases and J by 2 bases, with 18 bases left in between. Germline V gives CDR1 SGHTS, CDR2 YDEGEE. The CDR3 coding sequence is TGTGCCAGCCTGGTCTGGTGGGGCAGTCAAGAGACCCAGTACTTC. It yields the protein CASLVWWGSQETQYF.

This clonotype has only a few counts. The chain carries TRBV28 and TRBJ1-3; maybe TRBD1 (6 bases). CDR3 length: 17 residues. The germline gives CDR1 MDHEN, CDR2 SYDVKM. V gave up 1 base and J gave up 0 bases, with 13 bases separating them. The CDR3 is CASSLYGTLGSGNTIYF. The CDR3 DNA is TGTGCCAGCAGTTTATATGGGACACTTGGCTCTGGAAACACCATATATTTT.

In this sample, this clonotype turned up many times. V gene TRBV2 combines with J gene TRBJ2-3, with D unclear. V was trimmed by 8 bases and J by 4 bases, leaving 16 bases between them. The CDR3 covers 14 residues. Germline V CDR1 and CDR2: SNHLY, FYNNEI. The DNA for the CDR3 is TGTGCCAGCCGGACGGCGAGACGAGCAGATACGCAGTATTTT. It encodes CASRTARRADTQYF.

This clonotype was picked up a small number of times. This sequence joins TRBV5-1 and TRBJ2-3, with 12 nucleotides matching TRBD2. Germline lookup yields CDR1 SGHRS and CDR2 YFSETQ. This CDR3 spans 19 amino acids. V shed 2 bases and J 4 bases; nucleotides not matched to a gene: 14. The CDR3 is CASSFIQGLAGRRADTQYF. The CDR3 coding sequence is TGCGCCAGCAGCTTTATACAGGGACTAGCGGGCAGGAGGGCAGATACGCAGTATTTT.

In this sample, this clonotype turned up a few times. The chain joins TRBV20-1 to TRBJ2-3; a possible D gene is TRBD1 (6 bases). The V end lost 3 bases, the J end lost 2 bases, and 15 bases lay between the germline ends. The V gene's germline CDR1 is DFQATT and CDR2 SNEGSKA (reference sequence). The CDR3 is made up of 15 amino acids. In DNA form, the CDR3 reads TGCAGTGCTAGCCCTCTCCGGGACAACACAGATACGCAGTATTTT. This gives the protein CSASPLRDNTDTQYF.

This clonotype was found many times. The CDR3 region is CASSSGQGNEKLFF. Written as DNA, the CDR3 is TGTGCCAGCAGCTCGGGACAGGGGAACGAAAAACTGTTTTTT. The rearrangement uses TRBV11-2 and TRBJ1-4; 10 positions match TRBD1. V was clipped by 4 bases and J by 8 bases; unmatched bases: 4. CDR3 size: 14 residues. Germline lookup yields CDR1 SGHAT and CDR2 FQNNGV.

This sequence joins TRBV28 and TRBJ2-2; D remains ambiguous. Trimming pared 5 bases from V and 7 bases from J, leaving 14 bases between. In germline, CDR1 is MDHEN, CDR2 SYDVKM. This CDR3 has 14 residues. CDR3 sequence: CASSGKKRLGELFF. Here the CDR3 DNA reads TGTGCCAGCAGTGGGAAAAAACGGCTCGGGGAGCTGTTTTTT.

This chain joins TRBV27 and TRBJ2-7; 11 nucleotides line up with TRBD1. The CDR3 runs 14 residues. Per germline, CDR1 MNHEY and CDR2 SMNVEV (reference sequence). The V and J ends lost 10 bases and 3 bases, in that order; junction bases with no gene match: 8. CDR3 DNA: TGTGCCACCGCGTGGACAGGGGGCGTCTACGAGCAGTACTTC. Translation gives CATAWTGGVYEQYF.

There are many counts of this clonotype. V and J are TRBV28 and TRBJ2-2, with unresolved D. Per the germline V gene, CDR1 is MDHEN and CDR2 is SYDVKM. Trimming shortened V by 6 bases and J by 8 bases, and 16 bases separated the two germline ends. This CDR3 spans 14 amino acids. CDR3 nucleotides: TGTGCCAGCAGACCGCCACTACTTGTGGGGGAGCTGTTTTTT. Its protein product is CASRPPLLVGELFF.

This clonotype came up a few times. The V call is TRBV5-6, the J call TRBJ2-3; TRBD1 aligns across 8 bases. Germline V gives CDR1 SGHDT, CDR2 YYEEEE. J gave up 2 bases and V 0 bases, and 11 bases lay outside the gene matches. The CDR3 is 18 residues long. The CDR3 sequence is CASSLVRGLSVHTDTQYF. CDR3 DNA: TGTGCCAGCAGCTTGGTCAGGGGGCTATCTGTCCACACAGATACGCAGTATTTT. Variable domain in full (rest from reference TRBV5-6 and TRBJ2-3): DAGVTQSPTHLIKTRGQQVTLRCSPKSGHDTVSWYQQALGQGPQFIFQYYEEEERQRGNFPDRFSGHQFPNYSSELNVNALLLGDSALYLCASSLVRGLSVHTDTQYFGPGTRLTVL.

The CDR3: CASSFSANEKLFF. The DNA for the CDR3 is TGTGCCAGCAGTTTCAGCGCTAATGAAAAACTGTTTTTT. V is TRBV28 and J is TRBJ1-4; no reliable D call. Trimming pared 3 bases from V and 3 bases from J, leaving 5 bases between. The germline V gene has CDR1 MDHEN and CDR2 SYDVKM. This CDR3 region has 13 residues.

The chain joins TRBV7-2 to TRBJ1-1; TRBD1 matches at 10 bases. The CDR3 loop spans 15 amino acids. Per germline, CDR1 SGHTA and CDR2 FQGNSA. V lost 8 bases and J lost 4; bases outside the gene matches: 10. The CDR3 region is CASGWTTGGLTEAFF. The CDR3 DNA reads TGTGCCAGCGGCTGGACGACAGGGGGCCTCACTGAAGCTTTCTTT.

This clonotype was found many times. The chain has TRBV11-2 and TRBJ2-1; TRBD2 matches at 16 bases. CDR1 and CDR2 (germline): SGHAT, FQNNGV. V dropped 6 bases and J dropped 13; count of bases not matched to a gene: 12. The length of the CDR3 is 16 residues. CDR3 nucleotide sequence: TGTGCCAGCAGGGGAACCGGGACTAGCGGGAGGGCCGTACAGTTCTTC. It yields the protein CASRGTGTSGRAVQFF.

The chain carries TRBV19 and TRBJ1-4; a possible D gene is TRBD1 (5 bases). V was cut by 3 bases and J by 5 bases, with 16 bases left in between. There are 16 residues in the CDR3. Germline CDR1 and CDR2: LNHDA and SQIVND (reference sequence). The CDR3 sequence: CASSIDLGRPNEKLFF. The CDR3, as DNA: TGTGCCAGTAGTATCGATCTGGGACGGCCAAATGAAAAACTGTTTTTT.

This clonotype was found many times. The rearrangement links TRBV6-1 to TRBJ2-3; perhaps TRBD2 as D (6 bases). CDR3 length: 14 residues. V was trimmed by 6 bases and J by 7 bases, leaving 17 bases between them. Germline assignment: CDR1 MNHNS and CDR2 SASEGT. CDR3 residues: CASSRGSSGYTQYF. The CDR3 DNA sequence: TGTGCCAGCAGCCGGGGTTCCAGCGGGTATACGCAGTATTTT.